This entry lists 21 T cell receptor beta chains sequenced from one sample in a study of T cells after yellow fever vaccination. TCRdb reanalysed the 5' RACE reads using MiXCR and keeps one entry per CDR3 protein. This sample yields about 360,000 distinct CDR3 sequences, of which 6.2% are seen a single time; approximately 15% belongs to the top ten. The source was PBMCs, collected 5 days after the yellow fever booster vaccination. These receptors originate from a man aged 30 to 45 who received the YFV17D yellow fever vaccine.

This clonotype has at least ten counts. V is TRBV20-1 and J is TRBJ2-3; TRBD2 matches at 9 bases. The V gene's germline CDR1 is DFQATT and CDR2 SNEGSKA (reference sequence). The junction had 20 bases not matched to a gene; V was cut back by 6 bases and J by 4 bases. CDR3 length equals 18 residues. The CDR3 DNA reads TGCAGTGCCCGCCCCGGCCCGGGACTAGCTTGGTCCCCAGATACGCAGTATTTT. Protein product: CSARPGPGLAWSPDTQYF.

This chain uses TRBV20-1 with TRBJ1-5, with D perhaps TRBD1 (5 bases). The CDR3 contains 13 residues. Trimming removed 3 bases at V and 7 bases at J, with 13 bases between. Germline CDR1 and CDR2: DFQATT and SNEGSKA (reference sequence). The CDR3 region is CSASRGTYQPQHF. CDR3 bases: TGCAGTGCTAGCCGGGGCACCTACCAGCCCCAGCATTTT.

This clonotype was seen many times. As DNA, the CDR3 is TGTGCCAGCAGACCAAATGACCCGGGGGACTTATTAGACAATGAGCAGTTCTTC. Its protein product is CASRPNDPGDLLDNEQFF. This chain joins TRBV27 and TRBJ2-1, with a weak D call TRBD2 (6 bases). The CDR3 is made up of 18 amino acids. Germline assignment: CDR1 MNHEY and CDR2 SMNVEV (reference sequence). V was clipped by 6 bases and J by 5 bases, with 26 bases between them.

This clonotype has ten or more counts. This sequence joins TRBV30 and TRBJ2-1; D is perhaps TRBD2 (5 bases). CDR3 length equals 13 residues. Deletions cut 6 bases from V and 4 bases from J, with 13 bases between. CDR1 is GTSNPN, CDR2 SVGIG, per germline (reference sequence). The CDR3 sequence: CACLWTAYNEQFF. The CDR3 coding sequence is TGTGCCTGCCTCTGGACTGCTTACAATGAGCAGTTCTTC.

This chain connects TRBV28 to TRBJ2-5; D perhaps matches TRBD2 (6 bases). CDR3 length equals 17 residues. CDR1 is MDHEN, CDR2 SYDVKM, per germline. The V end lost 3 bases, the J end lost 2 bases, and 19 bases lay between the germline ends. The CDR3 bases are TGTGCCAGCAGTTTTGGGCCCCGGAGGGCCTCGCAAGAGACCCAGTACTTC. Protein: CASSFGPRRASQETQYF.

This clonotype appeared many times. The chain combines TRBV29-1 with TRBJ2-6; D possibly corresponds to TRBD2 (6 bases). The CDR3 sequence is 14 residues long. Germline lookup yields CDR1 SQVTM and CDR2 ANQGSEA. V lost 3 bases to trimming and J lost 2 bases, with 8 bases between them. CDR3 sequence: CSVDTGAGANVLTF. The CDR3 bases are TGCAGCGTTGATACGGGGGCTGGGGCCAACGTCCTGACTTTC.

Concerning this clonotype itself: Its ends do not fully match the called genes, so a read error is possible. This sequence joins TRBV5-1 and TRBJ2-5; no firm D call. Germline V CDR1 and CDR2: SGHRS, YFSETQ. The CDR3 spans 13 residues. As DNA, the CDR3 is TGCGCCAACAGCTTTAGTCTCCGCGAGACCCAGTACTTC. Protein: CANSFSLRETQYF.

This clonotype has just a few counts. V is TRBV24-1 and J is TRBJ2-7; TRBD2 is a possible D gene (5 bases). Germline V gene data show CDR1 as KGHDR and CDR2 as SFDVKD. The CDR3 runs 14 residues. V lost 7 bases to trimming and J lost 2 bases, with 14 bases between them. CDR3 region: CATRATRTAYEQYF. CDR3 bases: TGTGCCACCAGAGCAACTAGGACCGCCTACGAGCAGTACTTC.

This clonotype was seen a handful of times. The V gene is TRBV6-2 or TRBV6-3, the J gene TRBJ2-7; TRBD2 matches at 7 bases. After removal of 6 bases from V and 3 bases from J, the junction contained 8 bases not matched to a gene. This CDR3 is built from 14 residues. Germline CDR1 and CDR2: MNHEY and SVGEGT. The CDR3 bases are TGTGCCAGCAGATCCGGGACTATTGGCTACGAGCAGTACTTC. Translating gives CASRSGTIGYEQYF.

The V call is TRBV6-5, the J call TRBJ2-7; possibly TRBD1 for D (7 bases). The V gene lost 5 bases and the J gene lost 2 bases, with 13 bases spanning the gap. The germline CDR1 and CDR2 sequences are MNHEY and SVGAGI. The CDR3 contains 14 residues. CDR3 sequence: CASSRQGGAYEQYF. CDR3 in DNA: TGTGCCAGCAGTCGCCAGGGGGGAGCCTACGAGCAGTACTTC.

The chain has TRBV5-4 and TRBJ2-1; D possibly corresponds to TRBD2 (5 bases). The CDR3 has 16 amino acids. CDR1 and CDR2 (germline): SGHNT, YYREEE (reference sequence). Trimming cost V 4 bases and J 0 bases, with 14 bases left between them. This CDR3 is CASSLPPGSSYNEQFF. The CDR3 DNA reads TGTGCCAGCAGCCTCCCCCCGGGGAGCTCCTACAATGAGCAGTTCTTC.

This rearrangement joins TRBV20-1 to TRBJ2-1; D unclear. Germline CDR1 is DFQATT and CDR2 is SNEGSKA (reference sequence). V dropped 3 bases and J dropped 10 bases, with 10 bases sitting between them. This CDR3 is 11 amino acids long. The CDR3 DNA follows: TGCAGTGCTAGCGTCGCACGGGAGCAGTTCTTC. It encodes CSASVAREQFF.

This sequence joins TRBV7-2 and TRBJ2-1, with 10 bases lining up with TRBD2. Trimming at V came to 5 bases and at J to 9 bases, leaving 7 bases not matched to a gene. The CDR3 contains 14 residues. Germline lookup yields CDR1 SGHTA and CDR2 FQGNSA. This chain's CDR3 is CASSPGLAASEQFF. The CDR3 DNA reads as TGTGCCAGCAGCCCCGGACTAGCGGCCAGTGAGCAGTTCTTC. The variable domain in full, completed from reference TRBV7-2 and TRBJ2-1, reads GAGVSQSPSNKVTEKGKDVELRCDPISGHTALYWYRQSLGQGLEFLIYFQGNSAPDKSGLPSDRFSAERTGGSVSTLTIQRTQQEDSAVYLCASSPGLAASEQFFGPGTRLTVL.

This chain joins TRBV6-1 and TRBJ1-2; 7 positions agree with TRBD1. The CDR3 covers 12 residues. Trimming cost V 8 bases and J 4 bases; bases outside gene matches: 4. Germline V gives CDR1 MNHNS, CDR2 SASEGT. The CDR3 protein is CASDRVTYGYTF. DNA for the CDR3: TGTGCCAGCGACAGGGTAACCTATGGCTACACCTTC.

This chain uses TRBV28 with TRBJ2-2, with 8 bases identical to TRBD1. The CDR3 extends over 18 amino acids. Germline CDR1 is MDHEN and CDR2 is SYDVKM. V lost 5 bases to trimming and J lost 5 bases; unmatched junction nucleotides: 16. CDR3 protein: CASSSWEGRQGKTGELFF. For the CDR3, the DNA is TGTGCCAGCAGTAGTTGGGAAGGGAGACAGGGGAAGACCGGGGAGCTGTTTTTT.

This rearrangement joins TRBV20-1 to TRBJ2-7; D unclear. V shed 0 bases and J shed 0 bases, with 6 bases lying between them. The CDR3 covers 13 residues. Germline loops: CDR1 DFQATT, CDR2 SNEGSKA (reference sequence). CDR3 coding DNA: TGCAGTGCTAGAGATGTCGACTCCTACGAGCAGTACTTC. Translating gives CSARDVDSYEQYF.

This chain connects TRBV20-1 to TRBJ2-7, with 10 bases matching TRBD1. The ends lost 5 bases at V and 4 bases at J; junction bases unmatched: 8. From germline, CDR1 is DFQATT and CDR2 SNEGSKA (reference sequence). The CDR3 extends over 14 amino acids. In nucleotides, the CDR3 is TGCAGTGCTTTAACCGGGACAGGGGTGTACGAGCAGTACTTC. As protein: CSALTGTGVYEQYF.

This clonotype was detected ten times or more. This chain links TRBV5-6 with TRBJ2-6; D ambiguous. Trimming removed 1 base from V and 0 bases from J, with 5 bases in between. CDR3 length: 15 residues. Germline CDR1 SGHDT, CDR2 YYEEEE. CDR3 nucleotides: TGTGCCAGCAGCTTGTTGGGCTCTGGGGCCAACGTCCTGACTTTC. Protein sequence: CASSLLGSGANVLTF.

The chain uses TRBV7-9 and TRBJ2-7, with D uncertain. The germline gives CDR1 SEHNR, CDR2 FQNEAQ (reference sequence). V was clipped by 5 bases and J by 5 bases, with 13 bases between them. The CDR3 is 13 amino acids. The CDR3 region is CASSPLLSDEQYF. CDR3 DNA: TGTGCCAGCAGCCCCCTGCTTTCTGACGAGCAGTACTTC.

This clonotype was counted ten times or more. The rearrangement links TRBV7-9 to TRBJ2-2; D is uncertain. The V gene lost 6 bases and the J gene lost 3 bases, with 14 bases spanning the gap. Germline assignment: CDR1 SEHNR and CDR2 FQNEAQ (reference sequence). CDR3 length equals 15 residues. CDR3 sequence (DNA): TGTGCCAGCAGAGACCAATCCGGAGACACCGGGGAGCTGTTTTTT. Translating it yields CASRDQSGDTGELFF.

The gene calls are TRBV7-2 and TRBJ2-1; TRBD2 aligns across 8 bases. The germline V gene encodes CDR1 SGHTA and CDR2 FQGNSA. The CDR3 covers 15 residues. The trim removed 3 bases at V and 5 bases at J, leaving 6 bases unmatched. The DNA for the CDR3 is TGTGCCAGCAGCTTCGGGGGGGGCCCTCACAATGAGCAGTTCTTC. Amino acids: CASSFGGGPHNEQFF. Full variable domain (missing parts from reference TRBV7-2 and TRBJ2-1): GAGVSQSPSNKVTEKGKDVELRCDPISGHTALYWYRQSLGQGLEFLIYFQGNSAPDKSGLPSDRFSAERTGGSVSTLTIQRTQQEDSAVYLCASSFGGGPHNEQFFGPGTRLTVL.